Shown below are 31 T cell receptor beta chains from a single sample sequenced in a study of T cells in tumors after PD-1 blockade. Libraries were prepared by immunoSEQ multiplex PCR; TCRdb keeps only in-frame clonotypes and omits some of them. The sample lists more than 40,000 clones; approximately 79% were seen once. Specimen: PBMCs, collected before anti-PD-1 therapy. Receptors originate from a human donor with advanced basal cell or squamous cell carcinoma (not recorded which).

This sequence joins TRBV10-3 and TRBJ1-1, with 7 bases lining up with TRBD1. Germline loops: CDR1 ENHRY, CDR2 SYGVKD. This CDR3 is built from 14 residues. Trimming removed 7 bases from V and 5 bases from J; junction bases left unmatched: 10. The CDR3 protein is CAINRTQGLTEAFF. As DNA, the CDR3 is TGTGCCATCAATAGGACACAGGGGTTAACTGAAGCTTTCTTT.

The CDR3 region has the DNA TGTGCCAGCAGCCAAGGGTGGACAGGGGGCGACGAGCAGTACTTC. This sequence encodes CASSQGWTGGDEQYF. This sequence joins TRBV3-1 (or the pseudogene TRBV3-2) and TRBJ2-7, with 11 bases identical to TRBD1. The CDR3 totals 15 residues. V lost 1 base and J lost 5; bases outside the gene matches: 4. Per the germline V gene, CDR1 is LGHDT and CDR2 is YNNKEL (reference sequence).

The chain combines TRBV28 with TRBJ2-1; D possibly corresponds to TRBD1 (5 bases). Trimming took off 3 bases at V and 3 bases at J, with 9 bases between the two ends. The germline V gene has CDR1 MDHEN and CDR2 SYDVKM. CDR3 length: 14 residues. CDR3 sequence (DNA): TGTGCCAGCAGTTTCGCCGACAGCTACAATGAGCAGTTCTTC. It specifies CASSFADSYNEQFF.

The chain recombines TRBV10-1 with TRBJ2-1; 13 nucleotides agree with TRBD2. The V segment lost 4 bases and the J segment 6 bases; nucleotides outside the gene matches: 9. CDR3 length equals 17 residues. CDR1 and CDR2 from the germline V gene are WNHNN and SYGVQD (reference sequence). For the CDR3, the DNA is TGCGCCAGCAGTGGACGACCACTAGCGGGGGGGCGCAATGAGCAGTTCTTC. Translating it yields CASSGRPLAGGRNEQFF.

The V and J genes are TRBV7-6 and TRBJ1-1; D call uncertain. The CDR3 totals 13 residues. The germline CDR1 and CDR2 sequences are SGHVS and FNYEAQ. V gave up 8 bases and J gave up 2 bases, with 12 bases separating them. CDR3 bases: TGTGCCAGCTCCAACTCCCAAAACACTGAAGCTTTCTTT. Residues: CASSNSQNTEAFF.

The chain joins TRBV9 to TRBJ1-5; tentatively, D is TRBD1 (6 bases). The CDR3 has 14 residues. Trimming removed 3 bases at V and 7 bases at J, with 14 bases between. Germline CDR1 SGDLS, CDR2 YYNGEE. The CDR3 region is CASSALDSGQPQHF. In nucleotides, the CDR3 is TGTGCCAGCAGCGCCTTGGACAGCGGGCAGCCCCAGCATTTT.

The genes are TRBV5-1 and TRBJ2-1, with 12 bases identical to TRBD2. This CDR3 comprises 16 residues. After removal of 0 bases from V and 9 bases from J, the junction contained 7 bases not matched to a gene. The germline V gene has CDR1 SGHRS and CDR2 YFSETQ. This chain's CDR3 is CASSLGTSGISSEQFF. CDR3 DNA: TGCGCCAGCAGCTTGGGGACTAGCGGGATCTCGAGTGAGCAGTTCTTC. The whole variable domain, filled in from reference TRBV5-1 and TRBJ2-1, reads KAGVTQTPRYLIKTRGQQVTLSCSPISGHRSVSWYQQTPGQGLQFLFEYFSETQRNKGNFPGRFSGRQFSNSRSEMNVSTLELGDSALYLCASSLGTSGISSEQFFGPGTRLTVL.

The chain joins TRBV9 to TRBJ2-3; D gene unclear. The CDR3 length is 15 residues. In germline, CDR1 is SGDLS, CDR2 YYNGEE. V lost 6 bases and J 0 bases, leaving 14 bases between the germline ends. The CDR3 DNA is TGTGCCAGCACCATTAACGGGCTAAGCACAGATACGCAGTATTTT. Translation: CASTINGLSTDTQYF.

The CDR3 reads CASSECAKQGPLLIFNYGYTF. The CDR3 nucleotides are TGCGCCAGCAGCGAATGCGCGAAACAGGGCCCCCTTCTGATTTTCAACTATGGCTACACCTTC. The genes are TRBV5-1 and TRBJ1-2; possible D gene TRBD1, 6 bases. Per germline, CDR1 SGHRS and CDR2 YFSETQ. CDR3 length: 21 residues. Trimming removed 4 bases at V and 2 bases at J, with 33 bases between.

This chain connects TRBV6-5 to TRBJ1-2; D is unresolved. The CDR3 length is 15 residues. CDR1 and CDR2 from the germline V gene are MNHEY and SVGAGI. The V and J ends lost 6 bases and 2 bases respectively, with 16 bases between them. CDR3 sequence reads: CASRRQVTVNYGYTF. The DNA for the CDR3 is TGTGCCAGCAGGCGACAAGTAACCGTGAACTATGGCTACACCTTC.

The chain couples TRBV7-2 to TRBJ1-5; D might be TRBD1 (5 bases). This CDR3 has 14 amino acids. Germline assignment: CDR1 SGHTA and CDR2 FQGNSA. V lost 4 bases to trimming and J lost 6 bases, with 13 bases between them. CDR3 protein: CASSWDALSQPQHF. DNA of the CDR3: TGTGCCAGCAGCTGGGACGCGTTAAGTCAGCCCCAGCATTTT.

For the CDR3, the DNA is TGTGCCACCTCTGGGACAGGGGGCTCCGAGCAGTACTTC. Protein product: CATSGTGGSEQYF. The gene calls are TRBV6-5 and TRBJ2-7; 12 nucleotides line up with TRBD1. After removal of 10 bases from V and 6 bases from J, the junction contained 7 bases not matched to a gene. This CDR3 has 13 residues. Germline V CDR1 and CDR2: MNHEY, SVGAGI.

This clone was picked up one time. The chain links TRBV4-1 to TRBJ1-2, with 7 bases that match TRBD1. CDR1 is MGHRA and CDR2 is YSYEKL in the germline V gene. V lost 3 bases and J lost 1; bases outside the gene matches: 5. This CDR3 has 15 residues. This chain's CDR3 is CASSHPGTDNYGYTF. The CDR3 DNA sequence: TGCGCCAGCAGCCATCCTGGGACAGATAACTATGGCTACACCTTC.

The CDR3 sequence: CASSTGGTDTQYF. The CDR3 nucleotides are TGTGCCAGCTCGACCGGGGGCACAGATACGCAGTATTTT. The chain links TRBV18 to TRBJ2-3, with D maybe TRBD2 (5 bases). Trimming left V 6 bases short and J 1 base short, with 8 bases between. The CDR3 consists of 13 residues. CDR1 and CDR2 from the germline V gene are KGHSH and LQKENI. Together with reference TRBV18 and TRBJ2-3, the CDR3 gives the full variable domain: NAGVMQNPRHLVRRRGQEARLRCSPMKGHSHVYWYRQLPEEGLKFMVYLQKENIIDESGMPKERFSAEFPKEGPSILRIQQVVRGDSAAYFCASSTGGTDTQYFGPGTRLTVL.

This clone appeared once. The chain couples TRBV5-1 to TRBJ1-2; D not resolved. Per the germline V gene, CDR1 is SGHRS and CDR2 is YFSETQ. Trimming took 0 bases from V and 8 from J, leaving 8 bases between them. The CDR3 runs 12 residues. The CDR3 is CASSLEGNGYTF. The CDR3 DNA sequence: TGCGCCAGCAGCTTGGAGGGAAACGGCTACACCTTC.

The rearrangement joins TRBV6-1 to TRBJ2-7, with D perhaps TRBD1 or TRBD2 (5 bases each). This CDR3 comprises 13 residues. The V end was cut by 3 bases, the J end by 2 bases, with 8 bases between. Germline assignment: CDR1 MNHNS and CDR2 SASEGT. In nucleotides, the CDR3 is TGTGCCAGCAGTGACGGGACCACCTACGAGCAGTACTTC. This encodes CASSDGTTYEQYF.

The CDR3 spells CSVYRGSNQPQHF. CDR3 nucleotide sequence: TGCAGCGTTTACAGGGGTAGCAATCAGCCCCAGCATTTT. The J gene is TRBJ1-5, the V gene TRBV29-1; 7 bases match TRBD1. Per germline, CDR1 SQVTM and CDR2 ANQGSEA. The junction had 1 base not matched to a gene; V was cut back by 5 bases and J by 0 bases. This CDR3 spans 13 amino acids.

The chain recombines TRBV15 with TRBJ1-4; possibly TRBD1 for D (5 bases). Trimming removed 6 bases from V and 5 bases from J, with 10 bases in between. The V gene's germline CDR1 is LNHNV and CDR2 YYDKDF (reference sequence). The CDR3 extends over 13 amino acids. In DNA, the CDR3 is TGTGCCACCAGGGGGTGGGGGAATGAAAAACTGTTTTTT. Protein product: CATRGWGNEKLFF.

This chain links TRBV28 with TRBJ1-4; D possibly corresponds to TRBD1 (5 bases). V lost 5 bases, J lost 4 bases, and 11 bases lay in between. Germline CDR1 is MDHEN and CDR2 is SYDVKM. This CDR3 has 14 amino acids. CDR3 region: CASSGAGLNEKLFF. In nucleotides, the CDR3 is TGTGCCAGCAGTGGGGCGGGCCTTAATGAAAAACTGTTTTTT.

The count of this clone is one. This rearrangement joins TRBV5-1 to TRBJ2-3; no firm D call. The CDR3 has 12 residues. The germline gives CDR1 SGHRS, CDR2 YFSETQ. Trimming removed 4 bases at V and 4 bases at J, with 7 bases between. CDR3 sequence: CASSPVADTQYF. The CDR3 nucleotides read TGCGCCAGCAGCCCGGTGGCAGATACGCAGTATTTT. Full variable domain (outside the CDR3, taken from reference TRBV5-1 and TRBJ2-3): KAGVTQTPRYLIKTRGQQVTLSCSPISGHRSVSWYQQTPGQGLQFLFEYFSETQRNKGNFPGRFSGRQFSNSRSEMNVSTLELGDSALYLCASSPVADTQYFGPGTRLTVL.

A few counts support this clone. The V and J genes are TRBV5-1 and TRBJ2-1, with TRBD2 matching 9 bases. Germline assignment: CDR1 SGHRS and CDR2 YFSETQ. The CDR3 contains 16 residues. The J segment lost 2 bases and the V segment lost 0 bases, leaving 3 bases of the junction unmatched. The CDR3, as DNA: TGCGCCAGCAGCTTGGGGGGCGGGGGGGCCTACAATGAGCAGTTCTTC. Its protein is CASSLGGGGAYNEQFF.

The genes are TRBV10-3 and TRBJ2-5, with TRBD1 matching over 7 bases. CDR3 length: 13 amino acids. J lost 4 bases, V lost 5 bases, and 4 bases had no gene match. The germline CDR1 and CDR2 sequences are ENHRY and SYGVKD. CDR3 in amino acids: CAISRTGVETQYF. CDR3 coding DNA: TGTGCCATCAGTCGCACAGGGGTAGAGACCCAGTACTTC.

Only one count was recorded for this clone. The chain uses TRBV12-3 or TRBV12-4 and TRBJ2-7; TRBD1 matches 7 bases. The J segment lost 1 base and the V segment lost 5 bases, leaving 2 bases of the junction unmatched. This CDR3 contains 13 residues. CDR3: CASSGGQSYEQYF. DNA of the CDR3: TGTGCCAGCAGTGGGGGACAGTCCTACGAGCAGTACTTC.

The DNA of the CDR3 is TGTGCCAGCAGCTTAACCAGACAGGGATCGTTTGGAAACACCATATATTTT. Its translation is CASSLTRQGSFGNTIYF. This chain links TRBV7-9 with TRBJ1-3; 7 bases line up with TRBD1. The V gene end was trimmed by 2 bases and the J gene end by 3 bases; junction bases not matched to a gene: 10. The CDR3 has 17 amino acids. The germline CDR1 and CDR2 sequences are SEHNR and FQNEAQ (reference sequence).

The chain joins TRBV5-1 to TRBJ2-3; 12 bases line up with TRBD2. J gave up 0 bases and V 3 bases, and 2 bases lay outside the gene matches. The CDR3 has 16 amino acids. CDR1 and CDR2 (germline): SGHRS, YFSETQ. The CDR3 spells CASSSGTSGSTDTQYF. The CDR3 DNA sequence: TGCGCCAGCAGCTCAGGGACTAGCGGGAGCACAGATACGCAGTATTTT.

This clone has just a few counts. The V call is TRBV24-1, the J call TRBJ2-2; D not resolved. V lost 5 bases, J lost 6 bases, and 6 bases lay in between. The CDR3 covers 12 residues. Germline V gene lookup returns CDR1 KGHDR and CDR2 SFDVKD. CDR3 DNA: TGTGCCACCAGTGTTATCCCCGGGGAGCTGTTTTTT. This gives the protein CATSVIPGELFF.

The J gene is TRBJ1-4, the V gene TRBV18; no clear D gene. This CDR3 comprises 15 residues. Trimming stripped 2 bases from V and 7 bases from J, with 14 bases between. Per the germline V gene, CDR1 is KGHSH and CDR2 is LQKENI. The CDR3 protein is CASSPGGDGIEKLFF. The CDR3 coding sequence is TGTGCCAGCTCACCAGGCGGTGATGGCATTGAAAAACTGTTTTTT. Complete variable domain (other parts from reference TRBV18 and TRBJ1-4): NAGVMQNPRHLVRRRGQEARLRCSPMKGHSHVYWYRQLPEEGLKFMVYLQKENIIDESGMPKERFSAEFPKEGPSILRIQQVVRGDSAAYFCASSPGGDGIEKLFFGSGTQLSVL.

This chain links TRBV9 with TRBJ2-5; D might be TRBD2 (5 bases). Germline CDR1 and CDR2: SGDLS and YYNGEE. V lost 3 bases to trimming and J lost 5 bases, with 17 bases between them. The CDR3 sequence is 15 residues long. The CDR3: CASSGSGATYETQYF. CDR3 DNA: TGTGCCAGCAGCGGCAGCGGAGCAACATACGAGACCCAGTACTTC.

The CDR3, as DNA: TGTGCCAGTAGTCCACAGGGCGCTTTTGGTGGCTACACCTTC. It yields the protein CASSPQGAFGGYTF. The chain recombines TRBV19 with TRBJ1-2, with D possibly being TRBD1 (6 bases). The CDR3 totals 14 residues. The germline V and J ends were trimmed by 5 bases and 7 bases, with 17 bases remaining between them. CDR1 and CDR2 from the germline V gene are LNHDA and SQIVND (reference sequence).

V and J are TRBV5-1 and TRBJ2-5, with D perhaps matching TRBD1 (6 bases). The V end lost 0 bases, the J end lost 5 bases, and 8 bases lay between the germline ends. Per the germline V gene, CDR1 is SGHRS and CDR2 is YFSETQ. The CDR3 contains 13 residues. CDR3 residues: CASSLAQGETQYF. Here the CDR3 DNA reads TGCGCCAGCAGCTTGGCCCAGGGGGAGACCCAGTACTTC.

This chain's CDR3 is CASSRTGAESNNSPLHF. DNA for the CDR3: TGTGCCAGCAGCCGTACAGGGGCGGAGAGTAATAATTCACCCCTCCACTTT. This sequence joins TRBV9 and TRBJ1-6; 7 positions match TRBD1. With V trimmed by 4 bases and J by 5 bases, 12 bases remained unmatched. This CDR3 region has 17 residues. Germline V CDR1 and CDR2: SGDLS, YYNGEE.